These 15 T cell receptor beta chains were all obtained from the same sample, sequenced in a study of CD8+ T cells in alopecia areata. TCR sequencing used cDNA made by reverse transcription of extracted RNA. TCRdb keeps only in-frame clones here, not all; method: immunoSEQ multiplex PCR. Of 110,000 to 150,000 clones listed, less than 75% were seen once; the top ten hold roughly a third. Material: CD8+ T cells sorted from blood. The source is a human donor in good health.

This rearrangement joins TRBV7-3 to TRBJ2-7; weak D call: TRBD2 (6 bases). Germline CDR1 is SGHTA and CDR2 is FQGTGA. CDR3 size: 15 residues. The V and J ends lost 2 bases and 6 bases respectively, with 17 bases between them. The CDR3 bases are TGTGCCAGCAGCTTAGATCTGGGGGGTAGGAGCGAGCAGTACTTC. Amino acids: CASSLDLGGRSEQYF.

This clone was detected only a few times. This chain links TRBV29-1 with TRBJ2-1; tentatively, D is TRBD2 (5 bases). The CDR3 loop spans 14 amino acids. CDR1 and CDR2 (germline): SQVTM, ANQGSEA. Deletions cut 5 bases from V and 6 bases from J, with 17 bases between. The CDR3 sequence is CSVRREGARNEQFF. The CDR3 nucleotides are TGCAGCGTTAGGAGAGAGGGTGCGCGCAATGAGCAGTTCTTC.

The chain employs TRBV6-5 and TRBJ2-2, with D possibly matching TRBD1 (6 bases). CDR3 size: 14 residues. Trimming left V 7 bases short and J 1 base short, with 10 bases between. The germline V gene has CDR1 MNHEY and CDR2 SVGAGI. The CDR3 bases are TGTGCCAGCACCGGACAGAAGAACACCGGGGAGCTGTTTTTT. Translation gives CASTGQKNTGELFF.

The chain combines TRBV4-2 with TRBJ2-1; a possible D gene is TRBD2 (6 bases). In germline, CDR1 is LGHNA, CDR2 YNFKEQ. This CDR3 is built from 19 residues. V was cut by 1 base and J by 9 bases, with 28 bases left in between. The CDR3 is CASSQGGAVVGGERREQFF. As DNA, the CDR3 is TGTGCCAGCAGCCAAGGTGGTGCTGTCGTTGGCGGGGAACGACGTGAGCAGTTCTTC.

For the CDR3, the DNA is TGTGCCAGCAGCCCAGGGGTGGAAAAACTGTTTTTT. Translating gives CASSPGVEKLFF. The rearrangement joins TRBV6-5 to TRBJ1-4; tentative D call: TRBD1 (6 bases). The V end lost 6 bases, the J end lost 8 bases, and 10 bases lay between the germline ends. This CDR3 is 12 amino acids long. Germline V gene data show CDR1 as MNHEY and CDR2 as SVGAGI.

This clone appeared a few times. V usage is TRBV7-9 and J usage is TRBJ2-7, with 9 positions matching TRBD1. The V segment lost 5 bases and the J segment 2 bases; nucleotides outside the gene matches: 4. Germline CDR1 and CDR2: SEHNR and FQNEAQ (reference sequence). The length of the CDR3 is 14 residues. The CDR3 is CASSPRDRAYEQYF. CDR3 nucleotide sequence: TGTGCCAGCAGCCCCCGGGACAGGGCCTACGAGCAGTACTTC. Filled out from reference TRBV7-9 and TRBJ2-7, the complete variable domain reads DTGVSQNPRHKITKRGQNVTFRCDPISEHNRLYWYRQTLGQGPEFLTYFQNEAQLEKSRLLSDRFSAERPKGSFSTLEIQRTEQGDSAMYLCASSPRDRAYEQYFGPGTRLTVT.

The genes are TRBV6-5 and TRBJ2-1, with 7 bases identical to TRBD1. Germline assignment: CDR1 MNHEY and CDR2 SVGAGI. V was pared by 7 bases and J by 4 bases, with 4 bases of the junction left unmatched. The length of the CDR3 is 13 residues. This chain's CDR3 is CASTQTGYNEQFF. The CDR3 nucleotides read TGTGCCAGCACCCAGACAGGGTACAATGAGCAGTTCTTC.

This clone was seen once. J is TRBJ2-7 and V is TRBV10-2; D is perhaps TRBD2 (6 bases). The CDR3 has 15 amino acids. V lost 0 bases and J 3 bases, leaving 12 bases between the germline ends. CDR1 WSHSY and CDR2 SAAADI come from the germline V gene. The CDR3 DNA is TGCGCCAGCAGTGAGTCTAGCGGTGAGGGCTACGAGCAGTACTTC. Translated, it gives CASSESSGEGYEQYF.

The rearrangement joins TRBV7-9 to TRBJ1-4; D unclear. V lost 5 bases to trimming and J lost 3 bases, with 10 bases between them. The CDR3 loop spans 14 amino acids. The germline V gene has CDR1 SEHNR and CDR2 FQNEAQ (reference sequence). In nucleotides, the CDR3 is TGTGCCAGCAGCCTGGGGTTTGCTAATGAAAAACTGTTTTTT. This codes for CASSLGFANEKLFF.

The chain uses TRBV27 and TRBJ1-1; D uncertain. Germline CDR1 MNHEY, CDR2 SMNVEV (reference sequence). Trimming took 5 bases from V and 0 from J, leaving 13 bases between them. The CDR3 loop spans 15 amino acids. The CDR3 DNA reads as TGTGCCAGCAGTCCCGAGGTGTGGTTGAACACTGAAGCTTTCTTT. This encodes CASSPEVWLNTEAFF.

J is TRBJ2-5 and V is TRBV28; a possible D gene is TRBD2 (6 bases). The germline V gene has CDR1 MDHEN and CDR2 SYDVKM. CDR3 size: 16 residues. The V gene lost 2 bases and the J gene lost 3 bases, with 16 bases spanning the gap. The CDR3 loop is CASSLPTGTGEETQYF. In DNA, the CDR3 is TGTGCCAGCAGTTTACCGACCGGGACGGGGGAAGAGACCCAGTACTTC.

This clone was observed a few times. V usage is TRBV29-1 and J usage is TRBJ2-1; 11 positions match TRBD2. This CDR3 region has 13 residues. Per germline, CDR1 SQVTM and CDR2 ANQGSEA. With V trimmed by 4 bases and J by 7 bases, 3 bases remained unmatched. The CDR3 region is CSVVASGRNEQFF. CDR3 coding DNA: TGCAGCGTTGTGGCTAGCGGGAGGAATGAGCAGTTCTTC.

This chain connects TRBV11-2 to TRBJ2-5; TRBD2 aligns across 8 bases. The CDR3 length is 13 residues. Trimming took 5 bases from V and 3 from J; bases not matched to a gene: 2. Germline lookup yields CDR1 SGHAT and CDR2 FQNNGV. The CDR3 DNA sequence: TGTGCCAGCAGCACTAGCGGAGAAGAGACCCAGTACTTC. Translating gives CASSTSGEETQYF.

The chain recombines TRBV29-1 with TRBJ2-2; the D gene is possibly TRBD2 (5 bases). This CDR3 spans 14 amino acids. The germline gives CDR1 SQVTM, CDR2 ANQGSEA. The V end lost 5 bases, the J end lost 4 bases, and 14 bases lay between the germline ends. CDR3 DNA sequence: TGCAGCGTTCATCTCGGACTTTCCACCGGGGAGCTGTTTTTT. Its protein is CSVHLGLSTGELFF.

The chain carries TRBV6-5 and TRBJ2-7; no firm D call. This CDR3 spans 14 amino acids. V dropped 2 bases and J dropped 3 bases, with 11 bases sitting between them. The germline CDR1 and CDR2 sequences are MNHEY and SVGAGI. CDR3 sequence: CASSYGSVGYEQYF. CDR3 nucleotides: TGTGCCAGCAGTTACGGTTCGGTTGGCTACGAGCAGTACTTC.